This TCR beta chain originates from a study of spatial heterogeneity in lung cancer. TCRdb reprocessed the 5' RACE reads with MiXCR, giving one entry per CDR3 protein. Altogether fewer than 16,000 distinct CDR3 sequences are present, roughly 3.9% being singletons, with the ten largest covering around 9.6%. Stated time point: sample taken at primary tumor resection. In its sample, this clonotype was seen many times. This beta chain is off target for a library built for alpha chains, so its abundance means little. The germline V gene encodes CDR1 DFQATT and CDR2 SNEGSKA (reference sequence). With 3 bases clipped from V and 1 base from J, the junction kept 7 bases outside the gene matches. CDR3 length equals 16 residues.

The source was normal lung tissue next to the tumor, collected at surgery. The chain couples TRBV20-1 to TRBJ2-3; TRBD2 matches 10 bases. This receptor was obtained from a male donor with early-stage non-small cell lung cancer. CDR3 sequence (DNA): TGCAGTGCTAGCGCCGATCTAGCGGGAGGCACAGATACGCAGTATTTT. Amino acid sequence: CSASADLAGGTDTQYF.